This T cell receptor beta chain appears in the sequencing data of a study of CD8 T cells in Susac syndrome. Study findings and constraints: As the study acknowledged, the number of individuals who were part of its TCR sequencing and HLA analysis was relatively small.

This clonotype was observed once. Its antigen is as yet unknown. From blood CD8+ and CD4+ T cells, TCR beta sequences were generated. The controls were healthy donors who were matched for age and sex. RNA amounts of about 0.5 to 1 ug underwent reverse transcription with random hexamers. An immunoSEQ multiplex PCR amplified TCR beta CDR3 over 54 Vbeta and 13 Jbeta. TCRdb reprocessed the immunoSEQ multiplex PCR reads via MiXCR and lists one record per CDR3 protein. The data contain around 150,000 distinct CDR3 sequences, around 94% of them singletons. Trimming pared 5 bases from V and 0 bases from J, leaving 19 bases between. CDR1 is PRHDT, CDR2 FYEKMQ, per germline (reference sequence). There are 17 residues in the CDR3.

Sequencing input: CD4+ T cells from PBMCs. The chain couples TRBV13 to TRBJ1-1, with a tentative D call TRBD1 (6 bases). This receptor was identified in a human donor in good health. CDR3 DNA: TGTGCCAGCAGCCTACGAGGGGGGAACCGAATGAACACTGAAGCTTTCTTT. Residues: CASSLRGGNRMNTEAFF.